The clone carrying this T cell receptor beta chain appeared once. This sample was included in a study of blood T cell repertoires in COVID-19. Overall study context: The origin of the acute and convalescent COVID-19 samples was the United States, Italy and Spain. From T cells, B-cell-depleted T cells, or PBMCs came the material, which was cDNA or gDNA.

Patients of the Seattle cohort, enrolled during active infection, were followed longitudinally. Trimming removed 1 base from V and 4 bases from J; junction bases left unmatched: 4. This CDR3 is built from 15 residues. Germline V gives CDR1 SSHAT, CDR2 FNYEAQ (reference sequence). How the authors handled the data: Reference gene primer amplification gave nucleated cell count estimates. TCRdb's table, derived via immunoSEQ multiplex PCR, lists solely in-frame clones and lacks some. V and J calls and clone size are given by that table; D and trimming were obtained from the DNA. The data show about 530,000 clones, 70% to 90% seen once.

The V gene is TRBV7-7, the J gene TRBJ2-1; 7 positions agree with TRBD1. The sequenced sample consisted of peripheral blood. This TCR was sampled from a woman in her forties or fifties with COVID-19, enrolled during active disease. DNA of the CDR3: TGTGCCAGCAGCTTAGGGACAGGTACTTACAATGAGCAGTTCTTC. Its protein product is CASSLGTGTYNEQFF.